Sequencing of this TCR beta chain was carried out in a study of blood T cell repertoires in COVID-19. Original processing notes: Amplification of reference gene primers provided the estimated nucleated cell counts. Data came from immunoSEQ multiplex PCR; TCRdb stores just in-frame clones and leaves some out. V, J and clone size are taken as reported in that table, and D and trimming were inferred from the DNA itself. The sample records 400,000 to 500,000 clones, more than 80% being singletons. The germline CDR1 and CDR2 sequences are SGHDT and YYEEEE. CDR3 size: 16 residues. V lost 0 bases, J lost 2 bases, and 7 bases stayed unmatched.

Material for sequencing was peripheral blood. The V gene is TRBV5-6, the J gene TRBJ2-5; 7 nucleotides align to TRBD2. The clonotype originates from a woman aged 25 to 39 with active or convalescent COVID-19. The CDR3 loop reads CASSLVRASGQETQYF. As DNA, the CDR3 is TGTGCCAGCAGCTTGGTACGGGCTAGCGGACAAGAGACCCAGTACTTC.